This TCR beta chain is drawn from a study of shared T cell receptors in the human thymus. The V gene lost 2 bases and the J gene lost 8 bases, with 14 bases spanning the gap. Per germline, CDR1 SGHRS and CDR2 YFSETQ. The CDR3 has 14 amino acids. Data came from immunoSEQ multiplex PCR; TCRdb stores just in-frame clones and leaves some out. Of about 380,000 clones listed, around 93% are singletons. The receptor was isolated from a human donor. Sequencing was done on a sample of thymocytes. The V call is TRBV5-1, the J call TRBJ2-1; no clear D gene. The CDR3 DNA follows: TGCGCCAGCAGCTTTAAGCTTTCGGTCGATGAGCAGTTCTTC. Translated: CASSFKLSVDEQFF.